The present entry profiles one T cell receptor (beta chain) with its context. Antigen specificity is unknown. Next came a second PCR, run for roughly 6 to 11 cycles, which used a sample-barcoded 5' primer along with a J-beta primer mix. A single record per CDR3 protein comes from TCRdb applying MiXCR to the 5' RACE reads. This sample has nearly 800,000 distinct CDR3 sequences, with just over 55% found just once. V lost 4 bases, J lost 0 bases, and 13 bases lay in between. The CDR3 consists of 16 residues. From germline, CDR1 is LGHNA and CDR2 YNFKEQ. This specimen comes from a study of blood T cells in healthy people across ages. Study outcomes and limitations: For the donors, CMV status was unknown and possibly confounded expanded clonotype changes. Estimated diversity across one million T cells was deemed an underestimate.

The clonotype was recovered from a man aged 40-50 years in good health. The sequenced sample consisted of blood. The V and J genes are TRBV4-2 and TRBJ2-1; maybe TRBD2 (6 bases). The CDR3 loop reads CASSPRDLSSYNEQFF. The CDR3 DNA reads TGTGCCAGCAGCCCCCGGGACTTATCCTCCTACAATGAGCAGTTCTTC.